This TCR beta chain derives from a study of blood T cell repertoires in COVID-19. Across the whole study: The cDNA or gDNA used as material had been derived from T cells, B-cell-depleted T cells, or PBMCs.

Clones were sequenced by immunoSEQ multiplex PCR, and TCRdb holds only the in-frame ones, with some missing. The data contain hundreds of thousands of clones, 80% to 90% of them singletons. The germline gives CDR1 LGHDT, CDR2 YNNKEL (reference sequence). CDR3 length equals 17 residues. Deletions cut 0 bases from V and 5 bases from J, with 14 bases between. Those who participated ranged in age from roughly 18 to 100 years and resided in 20 to 30 US areas. Material: PBMCs or T cells enriched from blood (not recorded which). This chain links TRBV3-1 (or the pseudogene TRBV3-2) with TRBJ1-6; a weak D match, TRBD1 (6 bases). The TCR was taken from a woman in her forties or fifties who had been exposed to COVID-19. CDR3 protein: CASSQDGWGRNNSPLHF. In DNA, the CDR3 is TGTGCCAGCAGCCAAGATGGGTGGGGGCGAAATAATTCACCCCTCCACTTT.